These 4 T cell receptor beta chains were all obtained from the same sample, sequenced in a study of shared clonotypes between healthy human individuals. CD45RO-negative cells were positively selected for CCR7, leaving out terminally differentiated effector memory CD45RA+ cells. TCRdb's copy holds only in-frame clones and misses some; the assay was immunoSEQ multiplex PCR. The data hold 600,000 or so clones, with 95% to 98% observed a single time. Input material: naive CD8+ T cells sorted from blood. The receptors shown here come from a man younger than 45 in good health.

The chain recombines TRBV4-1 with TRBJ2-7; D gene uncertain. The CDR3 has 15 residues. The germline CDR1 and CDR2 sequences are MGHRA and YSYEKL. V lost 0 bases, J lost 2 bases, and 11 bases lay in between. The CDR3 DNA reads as TGCGCCAGCAGCCAAGAACGTGCCCCAACCTACGAGCAGTACTTC. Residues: CASSQERAPTYEQYF.

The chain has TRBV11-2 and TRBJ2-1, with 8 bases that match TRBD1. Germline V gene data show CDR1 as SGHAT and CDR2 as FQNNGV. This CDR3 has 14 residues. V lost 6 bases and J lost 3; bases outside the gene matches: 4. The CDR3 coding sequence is TGTGCCAGCAGTGAGACAGGGGACTACAATGAGCAGTTCTTC. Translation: CASSETGDYNEQFF.

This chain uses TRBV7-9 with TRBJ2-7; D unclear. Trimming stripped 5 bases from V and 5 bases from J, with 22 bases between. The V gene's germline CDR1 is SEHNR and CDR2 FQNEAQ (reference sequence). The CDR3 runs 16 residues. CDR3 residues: CASSPPQGGHEDEQYF. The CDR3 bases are TGTGCCAGCAGCCCCCCCCAAGGTGGCCATGAAGACGAGCAGTACTTC.

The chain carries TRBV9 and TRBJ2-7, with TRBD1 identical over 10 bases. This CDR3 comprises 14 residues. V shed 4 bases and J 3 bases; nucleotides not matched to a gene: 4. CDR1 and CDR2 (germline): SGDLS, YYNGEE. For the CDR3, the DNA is TGTGCCAGCAGCCCCGGACAGGGGGACTACGAGCAGTACTTC. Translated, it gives CASSPGQGDYEQYF.